The 14 T cell receptor beta chains presented below share a single source sample, sequenced in a study of T cell responses to AZD1222 COVID-19 vaccine (dated by TCRdb to the early 2020s). Libraries came from the immunoSEQ multiplex PCR assay. TCRdb re-hosts the immuneACCESS table, in-frame sequences only. Its copies lack some clones; in the studies checked, an unresolved V gene accounts for under half of them, and the cause for the rest is not known. Within this sample are some 100,000 clones, with around nine tenths of them counted one time only. 15% to 20% of the sample is in the top ten clones. What this sample's time point label stands for: baseline before first vaccination. Here the sequenced sample was peripheral blood, taken on day 0 of AZD1222 vaccination. These receptors were taken from an adult in good health.

This rearrangement joins TRBV2 to TRBJ1-2, with D possibly matching TRBD1 (6 bases). The CDR3 has 13 amino acids. Trimming cost V 5 bases and J 6 bases, with 13 bases left between them. Germline lookup yields CDR1 SNHLY and CDR2 FYNNEI. DNA of the CDR3: TGTGCCAGCAGTAACAGGGTGCTGAATGGCTACACCTTC. Translated, it gives CASSNRVLNGYTF.

The gene calls are TRBV27 and TRBJ1-5; no clear D gene. CDR3 size: 15 residues. The ends were cut back, 2 bases at V and 1 base at J, with 9 bases in the middle. Germline values: CDR1 MNHEY, CDR2 SMNVEV (reference sequence). The CDR3 is CASSLAGLSNQPQHF. The CDR3 nucleotides are TGTGCCAGCAGTTTAGCCGGGTTGAGCAATCAGCCCCAGCATTTT.

The chain combines TRBV4-1 with TRBJ1-1; D may be TRBD1 (6 bases). CDR1 and CDR2 from the germline V gene are MGHRA and YSYEKL. The CDR3 has 13 residues. V was pared by 2 bases and J by 4 bases, with 8 bases between. DNA for the CDR3: TGCGCCAGCAGCCAACAGGGGACCACTGAAGCTTTCTTT. Its translation is CASSQQGTTEAFF.

The chain employs TRBV10-3 and TRBJ2-6; D is uncertain. Per germline, CDR1 ENHRY and CDR2 SYGVKD. There are 14 residues in the CDR3. Trimming pared 7 bases from V and 2 bases from J, leaving 9 bases between. In nucleotides, the CDR3 is TGTGCCATCACCCCAGCGACTGGGGCCAACGTCCTGACTTTC. This encodes CAITPATGANVLTF.

The chain carries TRBV7-3 and TRBJ2-1, with D maybe TRBD1 (5 bases). This CDR3 has 13 residues. Deletions cut 5 bases from V and 7 bases from J, with 12 bases between. Germline CDR1 reads SGHTA; CDR2 reads FQGTGA. The CDR3 DNA sequence: TGTGCCAGCAGCCCCAGGGCCGGGAATGAGCAGTTCTTC. It yields the protein CASSPRAGNEQFF.

The chain is built from TRBV6-5 and TRBJ2-7; possible D gene TRBD2, 7 bases. The V end was cut by 6 bases, the J end by 7 bases, with 22 bases between. The CDR3 consists of 15 residues. Germline CDR1 and CDR2: MNHEY and SVGAGI. CDR3 DNA: TGTGCCAGCAGGTCTCAACTGGGGGCGGGAGAAGAGCAGTACTTC. Its protein is CASRSQLGAGEEQYF.

The rearrangement links TRBV6-5 to TRBJ1-6, with a weak D call TRBD1 (5 bases). The CDR3 spans 15 residues. V shed 6 bases and J shed 4 bases, with 13 bases lying between them. CDR1 MNHEY and CDR2 SVGAGI come from the germline V gene. CDR3 DNA: TGTGCCAGCAGCGACCGCCAGGGTTATAATTCACCCCTCCACTTT. Amino acid sequence: CASSDRQGYNSPLHF.

V gene TRBV5-1 combines with J gene TRBJ2-3; D uncertain. The germline V gene has CDR1 SGHRS and CDR2 YFSETQ. Trimming shortened V by 1 base and J by 0 bases, and 9 bases separated the two germline ends. The CDR3 length is 15 residues. The CDR3 DNA follows: TGCGCCAGCAGCTTGCGGTTTCCTAGCACAGATACGCAGTATTTT. Amino acids: CASSLRFPSTDTQYF.

This clone appeared a few times. The V call is TRBV7-9, the J call TRBJ2-5; 7 bases are shared with TRBD2. Germline V gene sequence: CDR1 SEHNR, CDR2 FQNEAQ (reference sequence). This CDR3 comprises 13 residues. Losses at the gene ends were 8 bases for V and 0 bases for J; bases not matched to a gene: 3. The CDR3 loop is CASGRGYQETQYF. Written as DNA, the CDR3 is TGTGCCAGCGGGCGGGGGTACCAAGAGACCCAGTACTTC.

J is TRBJ2-7 and V is TRBV4-1; D is perhaps TRBD2 (7 bases). The CDR3 spans 17 residues. From germline, CDR1 is MGHRA and CDR2 YSYEKL. The V end lost 0 bases, the J end lost 3 bases, and 18 bases lay between the germline ends. The CDR3 DNA sequence: TGCGCCAGCAGCCAAGATCTGGGAGGGGGATTATACTACGAGCAGTACTTC. It codes for CASSQDLGGGLYYEQYF.

CDR3 in DNA: TGTGCCAACGATCCCGGGACTAGCGGACCTAGCACAGATACGCAGTATTTT. The encoded protein is CANDPGTSGPSTDTQYF. The chain carries TRBV2 and TRBJ2-3; TRBD2 matches at 11 bases. Losses at the gene ends were 10 bases for V and 0 bases for J; bases not matched to a gene: 12. This CDR3 region has 17 residues. From germline, CDR1 is SNHLY and CDR2 FYNNEI.

The CDR3 here is CASSETSPGELFF. The CDR3 DNA is TGTGCCAGCAGCGAGACTAGCCCCGGGGAGCTGTTTTTT. The chain combines TRBV7-8 with TRBJ2-2; 7 bases line up with TRBD2. This CDR3 is 13 amino acids long. Germline V gene data show CDR1 as SGHVS and CDR2 as FQNEAQ. Germline trimming cut 5 bases from V and 6 bases from J; bases unmatched to any gene: 3. Based on the CDR3 plus reference TRBV7-8 and TRBJ2-2, the full variable domain is GAGVSQSPRYKVAKRGQDVALRCDPISGHVSLFWYQQALGQGPEFLTYFQNEAQLDKSGLPSDRFFAERPEGSVSTLKIQRTQQEDSAVYLCASSETSPGELFFGEGSRLTVL.

The chain joins TRBV9 to TRBJ2-3, with a weak D call TRBD1 (5 bases). CDR1 and CDR2 from the germline V gene are SGDLS and YYNGEE. V shed 0 bases and J shed 4 bases, with 12 bases lying between them. The CDR3 loop spans 15 amino acids. This CDR3 is CASSVEGRASDTQYF. As DNA, the CDR3 is TGTGCCAGCAGCGTAGAGGGCAGGGCATCAGATACGCAGTATTTT.

The chain couples TRBV12-3 or TRBV12-4 to TRBJ1-6, with 7 positions matching TRBD1. The ends lost 11 bases at V and 9 bases at J; junction bases unmatched: 10. The CDR3 has 13 residues. The CDR3 loop is CAVQRGPGSPLHF. The CDR3 DNA sequence: TGTGCCGTTCAAAGGGGGCCTGGTTCACCCCTCCACTTT.